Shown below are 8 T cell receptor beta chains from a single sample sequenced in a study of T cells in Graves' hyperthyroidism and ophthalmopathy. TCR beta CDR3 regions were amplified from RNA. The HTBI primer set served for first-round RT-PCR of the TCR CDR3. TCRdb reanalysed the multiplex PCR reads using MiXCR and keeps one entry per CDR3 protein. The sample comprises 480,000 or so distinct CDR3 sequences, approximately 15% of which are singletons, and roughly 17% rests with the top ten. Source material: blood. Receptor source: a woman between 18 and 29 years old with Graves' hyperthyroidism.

The CDR3 DNA follows: TGTGCCAGCAGTAGCCGGGACAGGGACAAAAAACTGTTTTTT. Encoded protein: CASSSRDRDKKLFF. The chain carries TRBV6-1 and TRBJ1-4, with 9 bases lining up with TRBD1. The V gene end was trimmed by 5 bases and the J gene end by 9 bases; junction bases not matched to a gene: 7. CDR1 and CDR2 from the germline V gene are MNHNS and SASEGT. This CDR3 comprises 14 residues.

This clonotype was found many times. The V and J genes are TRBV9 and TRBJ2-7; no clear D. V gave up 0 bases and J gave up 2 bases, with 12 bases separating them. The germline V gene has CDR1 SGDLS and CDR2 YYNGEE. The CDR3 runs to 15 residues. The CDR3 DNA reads TGTGCCAGCAGCGTAGACGTGACTGATACCTACGAGCAGTACTTC. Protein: CASSVDVTDTYEQYF.

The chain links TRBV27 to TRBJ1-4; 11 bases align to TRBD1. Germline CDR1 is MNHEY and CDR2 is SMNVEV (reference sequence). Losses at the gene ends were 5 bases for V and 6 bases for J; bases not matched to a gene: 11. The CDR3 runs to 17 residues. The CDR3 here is CASSIRPDRGPDEKLFF. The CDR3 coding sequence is TGTGCCAGCAGTATACGCCCGGACAGGGGGCCAGATGAAAAACTGTTTTTT.

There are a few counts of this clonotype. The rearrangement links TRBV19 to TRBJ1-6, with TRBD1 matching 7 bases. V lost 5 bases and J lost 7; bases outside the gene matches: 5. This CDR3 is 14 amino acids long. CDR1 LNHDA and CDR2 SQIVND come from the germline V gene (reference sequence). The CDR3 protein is CASSPDRLNSPLHF. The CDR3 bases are TGTGCCAGTAGTCCGGACAGGTTAAATTCACCCCTCCACTTT. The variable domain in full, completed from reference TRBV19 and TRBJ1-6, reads DGGITQSPKYLFRKEGQNVTLSCEQNLNHDAMYWYRQDPGQGLRLIYYSQIVNDFQKGDIAEGYSVSREKKESFPLTVTSAQKNPTAFYLCASSPDRLNSPLHFGNGTRLTVT.

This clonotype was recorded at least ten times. CDR3 sequence: CASSLRPGVQAFF. CDR3 in DNA: TGTGCCAGCAGCTTAAGACCAGGGGTCCAAGCTTTCTTT. V is TRBV11-3 and J is TRBJ1-1; TRBD1 might be the D (6 bases). The CDR3 is 13 amino acids. Trimming pared 2 bases from V and 9 bases from J, leaving 13 bases between. From germline, CDR1 is SGHNT and CDR2 YENEEA.

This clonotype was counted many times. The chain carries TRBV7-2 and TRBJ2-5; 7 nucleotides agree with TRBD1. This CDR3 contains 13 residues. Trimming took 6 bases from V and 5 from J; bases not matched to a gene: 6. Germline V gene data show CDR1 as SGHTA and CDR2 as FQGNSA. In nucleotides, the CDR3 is TGTGCCAGCAGACCACAGGGGTGGGAGACCCAGTACTTC. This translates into CASRPQGWETQYF. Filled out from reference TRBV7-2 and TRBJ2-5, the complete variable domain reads GAGVSQSPSNKVTEKGKDVELRCDPISGHTALYWYRQSLGQGLEFLIYFQGNSAPDKSGLPSDRFSAERTGGSVSTLTIQRTQQEDSAVYLCASRPQGWETQYFGPGTRLLVL.

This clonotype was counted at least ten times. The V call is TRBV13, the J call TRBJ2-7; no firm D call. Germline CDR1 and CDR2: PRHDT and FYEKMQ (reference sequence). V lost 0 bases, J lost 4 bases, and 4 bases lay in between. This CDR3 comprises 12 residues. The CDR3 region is CASSLGNYEQYV. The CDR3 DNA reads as TGTGCCAGCAGCTTAGGAAATTACGAGCAGTACGTC.

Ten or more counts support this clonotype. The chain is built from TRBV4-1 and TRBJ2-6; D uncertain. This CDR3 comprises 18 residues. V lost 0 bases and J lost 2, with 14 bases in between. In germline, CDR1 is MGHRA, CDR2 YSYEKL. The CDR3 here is CASSQDTALIPGANVLTF. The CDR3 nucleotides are TGCGCCAGCAGCCAAGATACAGCTCTGATACCTGGGGCCAACGTCCTGACTTTC.